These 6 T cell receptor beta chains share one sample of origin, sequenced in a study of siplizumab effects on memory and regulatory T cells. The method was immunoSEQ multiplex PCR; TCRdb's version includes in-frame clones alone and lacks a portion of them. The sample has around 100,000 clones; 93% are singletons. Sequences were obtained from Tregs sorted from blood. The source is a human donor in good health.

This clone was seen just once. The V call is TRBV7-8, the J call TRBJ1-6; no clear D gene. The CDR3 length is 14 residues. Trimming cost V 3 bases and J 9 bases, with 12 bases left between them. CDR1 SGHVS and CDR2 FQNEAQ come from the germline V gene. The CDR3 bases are TGTGCCAGCAGCTTCCGGGAAGGCGCTTCACCCCTCCACTTT. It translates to CASSFREGASPLHF.

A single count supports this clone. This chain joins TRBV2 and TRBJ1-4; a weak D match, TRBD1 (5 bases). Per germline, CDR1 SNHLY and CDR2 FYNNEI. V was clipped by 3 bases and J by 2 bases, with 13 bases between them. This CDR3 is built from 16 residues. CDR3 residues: CASSEGRVWTNEKLFF. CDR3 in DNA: TGTGCCAGCAGTGAGGGCAGGGTGTGGACTAATGAAAAACTGTTTTTT.

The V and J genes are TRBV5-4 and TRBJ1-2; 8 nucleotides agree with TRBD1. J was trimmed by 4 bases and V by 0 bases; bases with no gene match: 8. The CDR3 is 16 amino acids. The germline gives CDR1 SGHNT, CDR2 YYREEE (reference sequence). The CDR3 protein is CASSLGTGNGLYGYTF. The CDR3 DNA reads TGTGCCAGCAGCTTGGGGACAGGGAATGGTCTCTATGGCTACACCTTC. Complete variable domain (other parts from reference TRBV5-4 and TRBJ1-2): ETGVTQSPTHLIKTRGQQVTLRCSSQSGHNTVSWYQQALGQGPQFIFQYYREEENGRGNFPPRFSGLQFPNYSSELNVNALELDDSALYLCASSLGTGNGLYGYTFGSGTRLTVV.

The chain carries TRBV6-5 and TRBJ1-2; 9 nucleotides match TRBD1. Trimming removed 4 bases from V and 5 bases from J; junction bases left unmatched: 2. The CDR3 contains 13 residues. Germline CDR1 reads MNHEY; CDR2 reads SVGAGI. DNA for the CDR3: TGTGCCAGCAGTTCGGACAGGGGTTATGGCTACACCTTC. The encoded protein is CASSSDRGYGYTF.

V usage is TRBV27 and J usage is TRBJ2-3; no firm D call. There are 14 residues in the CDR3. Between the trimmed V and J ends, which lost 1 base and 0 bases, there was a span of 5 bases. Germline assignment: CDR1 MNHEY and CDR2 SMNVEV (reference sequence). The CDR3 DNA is TGTGCCAGCAGTTTATTAGGCAGCACAGATACGCAGTATTTT. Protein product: CASSLLGSTDTQYF.

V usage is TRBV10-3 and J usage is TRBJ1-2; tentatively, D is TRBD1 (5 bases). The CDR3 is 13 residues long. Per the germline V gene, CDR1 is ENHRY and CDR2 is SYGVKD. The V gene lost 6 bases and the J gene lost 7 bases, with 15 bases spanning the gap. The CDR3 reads CAIRNEGQGGYTF. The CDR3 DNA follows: TGTGCCATCAGAAACGAGGGGCAAGGTGGCTACACCTTC.